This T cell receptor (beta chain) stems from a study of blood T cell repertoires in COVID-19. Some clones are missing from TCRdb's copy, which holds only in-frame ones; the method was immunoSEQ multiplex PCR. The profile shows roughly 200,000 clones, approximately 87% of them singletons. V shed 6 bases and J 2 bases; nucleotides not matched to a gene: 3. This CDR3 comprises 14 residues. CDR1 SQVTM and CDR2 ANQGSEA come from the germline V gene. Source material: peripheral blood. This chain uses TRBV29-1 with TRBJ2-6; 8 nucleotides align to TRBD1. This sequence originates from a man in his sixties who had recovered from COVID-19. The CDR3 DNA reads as TGCAGCGTGACACAGGGGGCTGGGGCCAACGTCCTGACTTTC. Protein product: CSVTQGAGANVLTF. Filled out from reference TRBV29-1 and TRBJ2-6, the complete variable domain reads SAVISQKPSRDICQRGTSLTIQCQVDSQVTMMFWYRQQPGQSLTLIATANQGSEATYESGFVIDKFPISRPNLTFSTLTVSNMSPEDSSIYLCSVTQGAGANVLTFGAGSRLTVL.